The 21 T cell receptor beta chains given below trace back to one sample, sequenced in a study of blood T cell repertoires in COVID-19. This table comes from immunoSEQ multiplex PCR, and its TCRdb copy is limited to in-frame clones, with some not included. The data show 130,000 to 150,000 clones, around 90% seen once. The specimen sequenced was peripheral blood. These receptors were taken from a human donor in a cohort sampled during active COVID-19.

The V call is TRBV5-1, the J call TRBJ1-1, with D uncertain. The CDR3 spans 14 residues. V was clipped by 4 bases and J by 2 bases, with 12 bases between them. Germline values: CDR1 SGHRS, CDR2 YFSETQ. The CDR3 region is CASSLSPPNTEAFF. CDR3 in DNA: TGCGCCAGCAGCCTAAGCCCGCCCAACACTGAAGCTTTCTTT.

The chain couples TRBV27 to TRBJ1-1; D perhaps matches TRBD1 (6 bases). V dropped 5 bases and J dropped 3 bases, with 10 bases sitting between them. The CDR3 spans 13 residues. Germline V gene sequence: CDR1 MNHEY, CDR2 SMNVEV (reference sequence). The CDR3, as DNA: TGTGCCAGCAGTCTCAGGGGTGACACTGAAGCTTTCTTT. Its protein product is CASSLRGDTEAFF.

The CDR3 spells CASSLVSPGRNTEAFF. The DNA for the CDR3 is TGCGCCAGCAGCTTGGTGAGTCCGGGGAGGAACACTGAAGCTTTCTTT. The rearrangement uses TRBV5-1 and TRBJ1-1; the D is unclear. V was shortened by 0 bases and J by 1 base, with 13 bases between the two germline ends. This CDR3 has 16 residues. Germline values: CDR1 SGHRS, CDR2 YFSETQ.

J is TRBJ2-3 and V is TRBV5-1; TRBD2 matches at 11 bases. Losses at the gene ends were 4 bases for V and 3 bases for J; bases not matched to a gene: 7. Germline assignment: CDR1 SGHRS and CDR2 YFSETQ. This CDR3 region has 16 residues. Here the CDR3 DNA reads TGCGCCAGCAGCACTGTCGGGACTAGCGGTACAGATACGCAGTATTTT. Translation: CASSTVGTSGTDTQYF.

The V gene is TRBV5-1, the J gene TRBJ2-7, with 7 positions matching TRBD1. CDR3 length: 15 amino acids. The V gene's germline CDR1 is SGHRS and CDR2 YFSETQ. Unmatched junction bases numbered 6, after V lost 1 base and J lost 2 bases. The CDR3, as DNA: TGCGCCAGCAGCTTGTCCGGGACAGCTCCCTACGAGCAGTACTTC. Its translation: CASSLSGTAPYEQYF. Full variable domain (missing parts from reference TRBV5-1 and TRBJ2-7): KAGVTQTPRYLIKTRGQQVTLSCSPISGHRSVSWYQQTPGQGLQFLFEYFSETQRNKGNFPGRFSGRQFSNSRSEMNVSTLELGDSALYLCASSLSGTAPYEQYFGPGTRLTVT.

This clone turned up a few times. V is TRBV3-1 (or the pseudogene TRBV3-2) and J is TRBJ1-3, with D unclear. CDR1 LGHDT and CDR2 YNNKEL come from the germline V gene (reference sequence). The CDR3 is 16 residues long. Trimming removed 4 bases at V and 4 bases at J, with 17 bases between. CDR3 DNA sequence: TGTGCCAGCAGCCTCCCCGCCGGGTCGAGCGGAAACACCATATATTTT. As protein: CASSLPAGSSGNTIYF.

CDR3 bases: TGCAGCGTTGCGGGATGGGGCACTGAAGCTTTCTTT. Protein product: CSVAGWGTEAFF. The chain couples TRBV29-1 to TRBJ1-1; unclear D gene. The V end was cut by 4 bases, the J end by 4 bases, with 10 bases between. This CDR3 has 12 residues. Germline V lookup: CDR1 SQVTM, CDR2 ANQGSEA.

V gene TRBV4-3 combines with J gene TRBJ1-2, with D unclear. Germline assignment: CDR1 LGHNA and CDR2 YSLEER. V gave up 2 bases and J gave up 0 bases, with 7 bases separating them. There are 14 residues in the CDR3. The CDR3, as DNA: TGCGCCAGCAGCCAATCTGGAGCTAACTATGGCTACACCTTC. Protein product: CASSQSGANYGYTF.

The chain links TRBV5-5 to TRBJ2-7; TRBD1 is a possible D gene (6 bases). Trimming took off 3 bases at V and 0 bases at J, with 13 bases between the two ends. CDR1 and CDR2 from the germline V gene are SGHKS and YYEKEE (reference sequence). This CDR3 is built from 15 residues. CDR3 nucleotides: TGTGCCAGCAGCTCACCGGGACACCTCTCCTACGAGCAGTACTTC. The encoded protein is CASSSPGHLSYEQYF. Using reference TRBV5-5 and TRBJ2-7 for the parts outside the CDR3, the full variable domain is DAGVTQSPTHLIKTRGQQVTLRCSPISGHKSVSWYQQVLGQGPQFIFQYYEKEERGRGNFPDRFSARQFPNYSSELNVNALLLGDSALYLCASSSPGHLSYEQYFGPGTRLTVT.

V usage is TRBV9 and J usage is TRBJ1-1, with 7 bases identical to TRBD1. Losses at the gene ends were 3 bases for V and 11 bases for J; bases not matched to a gene: 7. The CDR3 is 12 amino acids. Germline CDR1 and CDR2: SGDLS and YYNGEE. CDR3 sequence reads: CASSAIQGRAFF. The DNA of the CDR3 is TGTGCCAGCAGCGCAATACAGGGGCGGGCTTTCTTT.

The V and J genes are TRBV12-5 and TRBJ2-1; 9 nucleotides match TRBD1. CDR1 is LGHNT, CDR2 FRNRAP, per germline. This CDR3 is built from 16 residues. Germline trimming cut 1 base from V and 7 bases from J; bases unmatched to any gene: 8. The CDR3 is CASGLGVGQGWNEQFF. CDR3 DNA sequence: TGTGCTAGTGGTTTGGGAGTTGGACAGGGGTGGAATGAGCAGTTCTTC.

The CDR3 DNA reads TGTGCCAGCAGCTTCGCGGGGGTGGGGGGCATTCAGTACTTC. Amino acids: CASSFAGVGGIQYF. This sequence joins TRBV7-9 and TRBJ2-4, with 7 bases aligning to TRBD2. Germline V gives CDR1 SEHNR, CDR2 FQNEAQ (reference sequence). The CDR3 is 14 residues long. J was trimmed by 9 bases and V by 3 bases; bases with no gene match: 8.

This chain joins TRBV27 and TRBJ2-3; 8 bases line up with TRBD1. CDR3 length: 16 amino acids. The V gene's germline CDR1 is MNHEY and CDR2 SMNVEV (reference sequence). V dropped 5 bases and J dropped 0; count of bases not matched to a gene: 7. The CDR3 DNA sequence: TGTGCCAGCAGTCTCCTGGGACAGGCTAGCACAGATACGCAGTATTTT. It codes for CASSLLGQASTDTQYF.

The chain couples TRBV30 to TRBJ1-3; D is unclear. V shed 3 bases and J shed 0 bases, with 6 bases lying between them. CDR3 length: 13 residues. Germline values: CDR1 GTSNPN, CDR2 SVGIG (reference sequence). Here the CDR3 reads CAWRTSSGNTIYF. CDR3 bases: TGTGCCTGGAGGACAAGCTCTGGAAACACCATATATTTT.

A remark on this clone: Other DNA sequences within the sample encode an identical CDR3. The J gene is TRBJ1-5, the V gene TRBV2, with TRBD1 matching 8 bases. Germline CDR1 and CDR2: SNHLY and FYNNEI. The CDR3 is 15 amino acids. The V and J ends lost 6 bases and 5 bases, in that order; junction bases with no gene match: 9. The CDR3 loop is CASRRQGARDQPQHF. The CDR3 nucleotides read TGTGCCAGCAGACGCCAGGGGGCGCGAGATCAGCCCCAGCATTTT.

This rearrangement joins TRBV6-6 to TRBJ1-1; tentative D call: TRBD1 (5 bases). The CDR3 totals 12 residues. Trimming took off 7 bases at V and 4 bases at J, with 10 bases between the two ends. Germline lookup yields CDR1 MNHNY and CDR2 SVGAGI (reference sequence). The CDR3 DNA reads TGTGCCAGCATTGGGGGAGGCACTGAAGCTTTCTTT. This encodes CASIGGGTEAFF.

This clone has just one count. This chain links TRBV5-4 with TRBJ2-3; 9 bases agree with TRBD2. V shed 5 bases and J 2 bases; nucleotides not matched to a gene: 15. This CDR3 region has 18 residues. Germline CDR1 SGHNT, CDR2 YYREEE (reference sequence). The CDR3 reads CASSRGLSSGDFTDTQYF. The CDR3 nucleotides read TGTGCCAGCAGTCGGGGTCTCTCTAGCGGGGATTTCACAGATACGCAGTATTTT.

The chain couples TRBV14 to TRBJ1-3; a weak D match, TRBD1 (6 bases). This CDR3 comprises 16 residues. Germline CDR1 SGHDN, CDR2 FVKESK. V was shortened by 4 bases and J by 0 bases, with 13 bases between the two germline ends. The CDR3 loop is CASSLTGYFSGNTIYF. In DNA form, the CDR3 reads TGTGCCAGCAGCCTCACAGGGTACTTCTCTGGAAACACCATATATTTT.

This sequence joins TRBV5-1 and TRBJ2-1; 11 bases are a match to TRBD2. V lost 3 bases and J lost 3; bases outside the gene matches: 2. CDR3 size: 15 residues. The germline V gene has CDR1 SGHRS and CDR2 YFSETQ. CDR3 in DNA: TGCGCCAGCAGCTCGGGACTAGCGGTCTACAATGAGCAGTTCTTC. Translating it yields CASSSGLAVYNEQFF.

DNA for the CDR3: TGTGCCAGCAACTTGAGGTTTGGGGGTTCAGGGGGCTCATCCGGAAACACCATATATTTT. It translates to CASNLRFGGSGGSSGNTIYF. The V and J genes are TRBV2 and TRBJ1-3; 8 positions match TRBD1. J was trimmed by 4 bases and V by 7 bases; bases with no gene match: 24. CDR3 length equals 20 residues. Germline CDR1 SNHLY, CDR2 FYNNEI.

The chain couples TRBV19 to TRBJ2-7, with 8 nucleotides matching TRBD2. V trimming: 4 bases; J trimming: 3 bases; junction bases outside the gene matches: 5. Germline V gene sequence: CDR1 LNHDA, CDR2 SQIVND (reference sequence). The CDR3 sequence is 14 residues long. CDR3 region: CASSSSGGYYEQYF. The CDR3 DNA reads as TGTGCCAGTAGTAGCTCGGGGGGGTACTACGAGCAGTACTTC. Together with reference TRBV19 and TRBJ2-7, the CDR3 gives the full variable domain: DGGITQSPKYLFRKEGQNVTLSCEQNLNHDAMYWYRQDPGQGLRLIYYSQIVNDFQKGDIAEGYSVSREKKESFPLTVTSAQKNPTAFYLCASSSSGGYYEQYFGPGTRLTVT.